The rows below give T cell receptor beta chains drawn from one sample of a study of blood T cell repertoires in COVID-19. Sequencing was performed with immunoSEQ multiplex PCR; in TCRdb, only in-frame clones are kept and a portion is missing. The repertoire consists of 200,000 to 300,000 clones, with about 89% occurring once and the leading ten covering over 4%. The sample taken for sequencing was PBMCs or T cells enriched from blood (not recorded which). The source of these receptors is a woman in her 30s who had recovered from COVID-19. The CDR3 runs from the conserved cysteine through the conserved F or W. The D gene is left open where the match is weak. Rows give clone size only sometimes, using once, few, many, or a class for an expanded clone.

d_call	cdr3_length	clone_size	v_call	j_call	cdr3_nt	cdr3_aa
TRBD1	14	once	TRBV29-1	TRBJ2-5	TGCAGCGTGAGGCCGGGACAGCGTAAAGAGACCCAGTACTTC	CSVRPGQRKETQYF
TRBD1	15	NA	TRBV7-2	TRBJ1-2	TGTGCCAGCAGCTTAGCGGGCCAGGGGGTCGGAGGCTACACCTTC	CASSLAGQGVGGYTF
NA	15	NA	TRBV19	TRBJ1-5	TGTGCCAGTATGGAGGCAGTCTATAGCAATCAGCCCCAGCATTTT	CASMEAVYSNQPQHF
NA	12	NA	TRBV5-5	TRBJ1-1	TGTGCCAGCAGCTACGCCCACATTGAAGCTTTCTTT	CASSYAHIEAFF
NA	14	once	TRBV9	TRBJ2-3	TGTGCCAGCAGCGTAGCGAGTAGCACAGATACGCAGTATTTT	CASSVASSTDTQYF
NA	13	once	TRBV6-1	TRBJ1-2	TGTGCCAGCAGTGTCGGGGGTAACTATGGCTACACCTTC	CASSVGGNYGYTF
TRBD1	15	many	TRBV5-8	TRBJ1-4	TGTGCCAGCAGCTTGAGGGGGCAGGCGGATGAAAAACTGTTTTTT	CASSLRGQADEKLFF
TRBD1	13	NA	TRBV27	TRBJ1-1	TGTGCCAGCAGGCAGGGGGCTCACACTGAAGCTTTCTTT	CASRQGAHTEAFF
TRBD1	15	NA	TRBV24-1	TRBJ1-2	TGTGCCACCAGTGATCCGACAGGGGGCGGCTATGGCTACACCTTC	CATSDPTGGGYGYTF
NA	15	NA	TRBV4-1	TRBJ1-1	TGCGCCAGCAGCCAACCACGACGGGGGAACACTGAAGCTTTCTTT	CASSQPRRGNTEAFF
NA	15	NA	TRBV28	TRBJ2-2	TGTGCCAGCAGTTTCCCGGGACTTAACACCGGGGAGCTGTTTTTT	CASSFPGLNTGELFF
NA	14	NA	TRBV4-3	TRBJ2-7	TGCGCCAGCAGCCAAGATGTGTACTCCTACGAGCAGTACTTC	CASSQDVYSYEQYF
TRBD2	15	NA	TRBV9	TRBJ2-1	TGTGCCAGCAGCAAAGGGACTAGCGGAGGGGATGAGCAGTTCTTC	CASSKGTSGGDEQFF
NA	13	NA	TRBV29-1	TRBJ1-2	TGCAGCGTTGAAGATCTTCAGGGGAATGGCTACACCTTC	CSVEDLQGNGYTF
NA	17	NA	TRBV6-2/TRBV6-3	TRBJ2-2	TGTGCCAGCAGTTACAATAAAGGGGGTGGTGCCCCCGGGGAGCTGTTTTTT	CASSYNKGGGAPGELFF
TRBD2	17	NA	TRBV4-3	TRBJ2-1	TGCGCCAGCAGCCAAGATCAGGGATTAGCGGGAGTGAATGAGCAGTTCTTC	CASSQDQGLAGVNEQFF
NA	12	NA	TRBV7-8	TRBJ2-5	TGTGCCAGCAGCCCTACCCCGAAGACCCAGTACTTC	CASSPTPKTQYF
NA	13	NA	TRBV28	TRBJ2-1	TGTGCCAGCAGTTTGGACAGATACAATGAGCAGTTCTTC	CASSLDRYNEQFF
NA	18	NA	TRBV29-1	TRBJ1-2	TGCAGCGTTGAAATTTCTGGGGGGGCCAGACGGTCCCGCTATGGCTACACCTTC	CSVEISGGARRSRYGYTF
TRBD1	15	NA	TRBV6-2/TRBV6-3	TRBJ1-4	TGTGCCAGCAGTCCACCGGGACAGGATAATGAAAAACTGTTTTTT	CASSPPGQDNEKLFF
NA	15	NA	TRBV7-9	TRBJ1-3	TGTGCCAGCAGCCTCGCAACCTACTCTGGAAACACCATATATTTT	CASSLATYSGNTIYF
NA	11	NA	TRBV29-1	TRBJ2-1	TGCAGCGTTGTTCCAGCGGAGGAGCAGTTCTTC	CSVVPAEEQFF
TRBD2	15	NA	TRBV6-4	TRBJ2-7	TGTGCCAGCAGTGAAGGGGCGGGAGGGGTCTACGAGCAGTACTTC	CASSEGAGGVYEQYF
NA	16	NA	TRBV4-2	TRBJ1-3	TGTGCCAGCAGCCAGGTGGACAGCCCTTATGGAAACACCATATATTTT	CASSQVDSPYGNTIYF
NA	15	NA	TRBV27	TRBJ1-5	TGTGCCAGCAGTTTATACAGCAATAGCAATCAGCCCCAGCATTTT	CASSLYSNSNQPQHF
TRBD1	17	NA	TRBV27	TRBJ1-2	TGTGCCAGCAGTTTAGCGGCCGGGACAGGTCCCACATATGGCTACACCTTC	CASSLAAGTGPTYGYTF
NA	17	NA	TRBV5-1	TRBJ1-2	TGCGCCAGCAGCCCCGGGATAAGTTTTCGGGCAATCGATGGCTACACCTTC	CASSPGISFRAIDGYTF
NA	18	NA	TRBV9	TRBJ2-3	TGTGCCAGCAGCGTAGCCGATGTTTACAGAACTAGCACAGATACGCAGTATTTT	CASSVADVYRTSTDTQYF
NA	14	NA	TRBV7-2	TRBJ1-2	TGTGCCAGCAGCTTAGAAATCACATCGCATGGCTACACCTTC	CASSLEITSHGYTF
TRBD1	17	NA	TRBV5-1	TRBJ2-5	TGCGCCAGCAGCTTGGAGTGGGTAGGGACAGGTCGAGAGACCCAGTACTTC	CASSLEWVGTGRETQYF
NA	14	NA	TRBV11-1	TRBJ1-1	TGTGCCAGCAGCTTTCAGGGGATGAACACTGAAGCTTTCTTT	CASSFQGMNTEAFF
TRBD1	14	few	TRBV2	TRBJ1-5	TGTGCCAGCAGTTCAGGACAGGGGCTTCAGCCCCAGCATTTT	CASSSGQGLQPQHF
TRBD1	15	NA	TRBV5-1	TRBJ1-6	TGCGCCAGCAGTCGCGGGACAGGTGATAATTCACCCCTCCACTTT	CASSRGTGDNSPLHF
NA	16	NA	TRBV7-2	TRBJ2-3	TGTGCCAGCAGCTTAGCTAGGCCTAGCGGCACAGATACGCAGTATTTT	CASSLARPSGTDTQYF
TRBD2	17	NA	TRBV5-6	TRBJ2-1	TGTGCCAGCAGCTTGAGGGCTAGCGGGAGGGCCTACAATGAGCAGTTCTTC	CASSLRASGRAYNEQFF
TRBD1	14	NA	TRBV15	TRBJ2-1	TGTGCCACCAGCATCCGACAGGGGCACAATGAGCAGTTCTTC	CATSIRQGHNEQFF
NA	18	NA	TRBV4-1	TRBJ2-3	TGCGCCAGCAGCCTACCCGGGACTCGTCCTAAAGGGTCGGATACGCAGTATTTT	CASSLPGTRPKGSDTQYF
NA	16	NA	TRBV21-1	TRBJ1-1	TGTGCCAGCAGCAAAGAAGCCGACAGGGGGGCGGGTGAAGCTTTCTTT	CASSKEADRGAGEAFF
NA	13	NA	TRBV7-2	TRBJ2-3	TGTGCCAGCAGCAACCAGGGTACAGATACGCAGTATTTT	CASSNQGTDTQYF